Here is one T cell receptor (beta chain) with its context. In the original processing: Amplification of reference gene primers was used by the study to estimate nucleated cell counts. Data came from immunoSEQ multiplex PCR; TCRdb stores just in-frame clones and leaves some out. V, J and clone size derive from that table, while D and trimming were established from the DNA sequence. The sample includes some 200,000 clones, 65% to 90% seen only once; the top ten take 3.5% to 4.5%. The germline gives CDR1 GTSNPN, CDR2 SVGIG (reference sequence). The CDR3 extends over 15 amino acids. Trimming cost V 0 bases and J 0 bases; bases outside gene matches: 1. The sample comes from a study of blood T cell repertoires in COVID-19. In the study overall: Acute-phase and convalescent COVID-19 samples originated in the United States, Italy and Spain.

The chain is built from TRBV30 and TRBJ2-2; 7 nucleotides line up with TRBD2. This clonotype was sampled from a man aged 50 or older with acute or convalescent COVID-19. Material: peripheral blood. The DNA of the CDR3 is TGTGCCTGGAGTGTTGGGGGGGCGAACACCGGGGAGCTGTTTTTT. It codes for CAWSVGGANTGELFF. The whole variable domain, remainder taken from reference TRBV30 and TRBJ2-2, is SQTIHQWPATLVQPVGSPLSLECTVEGTSNPNLYWYRQAAGRGLQLLFYSVGIGQISSEVPQNLSASRPQDRQFILSSKKLLLSDSGFYLCAWSVGGANTGELFFGEGSRLTVL.